The source of this T cell receptor beta chain is a study of blood T cell repertoires in COVID-19. Per the original data handling: Counts of nucleated cells, estimated from reference gene primer amplification, were obtained. Profiled with immunoSEQ multiplex PCR; TCRdb holds only in-frame clones, not every one. The V and J calls and clone size were taken over from that table, and D and trimming were inferred from the DNA. The table records 150,000 to 200,000 clones, roughly nine tenths of them present only once. As to this clone: An end of the junction differs from the germline gene, which may be a read error.

Germline V gives CDR1 SGHVS, CDR2 FNYEAQ. CDR3 length: 10 amino acids. This receptor was obtained from a man aged 18 to 29 who had recovered from COVID-19. The sample was peripheral blood. The chain couples TRBV7-6 to TRBJ2-5, with 7 bases that match TRBD2. The CDR3 coding sequence is TGTGCCAGCAGCCCTCAGGGAGGGGACTTC. Translated: CASSPQGGDF.